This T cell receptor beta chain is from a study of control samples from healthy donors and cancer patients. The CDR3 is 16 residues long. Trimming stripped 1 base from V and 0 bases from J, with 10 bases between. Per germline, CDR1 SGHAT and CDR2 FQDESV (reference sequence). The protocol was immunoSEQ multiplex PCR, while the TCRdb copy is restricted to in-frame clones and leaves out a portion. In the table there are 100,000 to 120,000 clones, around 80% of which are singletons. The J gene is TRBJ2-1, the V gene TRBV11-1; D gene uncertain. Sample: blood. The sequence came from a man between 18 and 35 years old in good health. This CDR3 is CASSLEVRSSYNEQFF. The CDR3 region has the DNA TGTGCCAGCAGCTTAGAAGTACGAAGCTCCTACAATGAGCAGTTCTTC.